The rows below give T cell receptor beta chains drawn from one sample of a study of prognosis after radiotherapy for stage I lung cancer. Via MiXCR, TCRdb re-called the multiplex PCR reads, giving one row per CDR3 protein. The sample lists about 21,000 distinct CDR3 sequences, roughly 45% occurring once. The sample in question was PBMCs, obtained before or after stereotactic body radiation therapy (not recorded which). These receptors all stem from a donor older than 45 with non-small cell lung cancer. Each CDR3 is given with its conserved first and last residue. D genes are given only for firm matches. For some rows the clone size is stated as once, few or many, or as a class when expanded; others skip it.

>TRBV19|.|TRBJ1-3|TRBD1
CASSPQGVNTIYF
TGTGCCAGTAGTCCACAGGGGGTAAACACCATATATTTT
>TRBV6-1|many|TRBJ2-1|TRBD2
CASSRAPAGYYNEQFF
TGTGCCAGCAGCCGAGCCCCAGCGGGATATTACAATGAGCAGTTCTTC
>TRBV6-1|.|TRBJ2-6|TRBD2
CASSPSGGIVANVLTF
TGTGCCAGCAGTCCATCGGGAGGAATAGTGGCCAACGTCCTGACTTTC
>TRBV24-1|many|TRBJ2-3|.
CATSDQPLGTQYF
TGTGCCACCAGTGATCAGCCGCTTGGTACGCAGTATTTT
>TRBV6-1|many|TRBJ1-3|.
CASTDIFGNTIYF
TGTGCCAGCACGGATATTTTCGGAAACACCATATATTTT
>TRBV2|.|TRBJ2-3|TRBD2
CASDLGTSGRYTQYF
TGTGCCAGCGACCTAGGGACTAGCGGGAGATATACGCAGTATTTT
>TRBV30|many|TRBJ1-5|.
CAWSVSRDTYSNQPQHF
TGTGCCTGGAGTGTATCCCGGGACACATATAGCAATCAGCCCCAGCATTTT
>TRBV18|many|TRBJ1-1|.
CASSPRLSTEAFF
TGTGCCAGCTCACCACGTTTGAGCACTGAAGCTTTCTTT
>TRBV3-1|.|TRBJ1-2|TRBD1
CASSSISGGDGYTF
TGTGCCAGCAGCTCCATATCAGGGGGCGATGGCTACACCTTC
>TRBV5-4|many|TRBJ2-2|.
CASSLSLGTGELFF
TGTGCCAGCAGCTTGTCCCTCGGCACCGGGGAGCTGTTTTTT
>TRBV12-3/TRBV12-4|medium-sized|TRBJ2-7|.
CASSVGSYEQYF
TGTGCCAGCAGTGTCGGCTCCTACGAGCAGTACTTC
>TRBV19|many|TRBJ1-1|.
CASSMAQNTEAFF
TGTGCCAGTAGTATGGCACAGAACACTGAAGCTTTCTTT
>TRBV11-2|.|TRBJ2-3|.
CASSSKILARGTDTQYF
TGTGCCAGCAGCTCCAAGATTCTAGCGCGGGGTACAGATACGCAGTATTTT
>TRBV12-3/TRBV12-4|many|TRBJ2-7|.
CASSLSSILSEQYF
TGTGCCAGCAGTTTATCCTCGATTCTGAGCGAGCAGTACTTC
>TRBV19|many|TRBJ2-1|TRBD2
CASSPLAGYDEQFF
TGTGCCAGTAGCCCACTAGCGGGATACGATGAGCAGTTCTTC
>TRBV6-2/TRBV6-3|.|TRBJ2-3|.
CASRPSGTDTQYF
TGTGCCAGCAGACCCTCGGGTACAGATACGCAGTATTTT
>TRBV6-2/TRBV6-3|once|TRBJ1-6|.
CASKEGWDLSPLHF
TGTGCCAGCAAAGAGGGGTGGGACTTATCACCCCTCCACTTT
>TRBV6-1|.|TRBJ1-5|.
CASNHQPQHF
TGTGCCAGCAACCATCAGCCCCAGCATTTT
>TRBV20-1|medium-sized|TRBJ2-7|.
CSARIQGAYEQYF
TGCAGTGCTAGAATACAGGGAGCTTACGAGCAGTACTTC
>TRBV20-1|many|TRBJ2-5|.
CSARTGETQYF
TGCAGTGCTAGGACCGGTGAGACCCAGTACTTC
>TRBV13|.|TRBJ1-3|.
CAGSLGDFGNTIYF
TGTGCCGGCAGCTTAGGGGACTTTGGAAACACCATATATTTT
>TRBV11-2|.|TRBJ2-7|.
CASSLDGFQSREQYF
TGTGCCAGCAGCTTAGATGGGTTCCAGTCCCGTGAGCAGTACTTC
>TRBV19|many|TRBJ2-7|.
CASSTGSYEQYF
TGTGCCAGTAGTACAGGATCCTACGAGCAGTACTTC
>TRBV6-1|many|TRBJ1-3|.
CASGSSGNTIYF
TGTGCCAGCGGCAGCTCTGGAAACACCATATATTTT
>TRBV27|many|TRBJ2-3|TRBD2
CASSLSRRGATSF
TGTGCCAGCAGTTTATCGCGGCGGGGGGCCACAAGTTTT
>TRBV4-2|many|TRBJ2-1|TRBD2
CASSQESRSGRAPFF
TGTGCCAGCAGCCAAGAGTCGCGATCCGGGAGGGCCCCCTTCTTC